This T cell receptor beta chain was identified during a study of blood T cell repertoires in COVID-19. As for the study in general: Researchers got acute and convalescent COVID-19 samples from the United States, Italy and Spain. T cells, B-cell-depleted T cells, or PBMCs provided the cDNA or gDNA that served as material.

The V gene's germline CDR1 is MNHNY and CDR2 SVGAGI (reference sequence). This CDR3 has 14 residues. V lost 4 bases and J lost 7; bases outside the gene matches: 6. Per the authors' pipeline: Estimation of nucleated cell counts was performed using reference gene primer amplification. The assay was immunoSEQ multiplex PCR, and TCRdb's table has in-frame clones only and misses some. Clone size and V and J calls were adopted from that table, with D and trimming inferred from the DNA. In the table there are about 140,000 clones, about four fifths of which are singletons. The sequenced material came from PBMCs or T cells enriched from blood (not recorded which). The TCR sequence derives from a man aged 40-49 years with acute COVID-19. The chain is built from TRBV6-6 and TRBJ1-5; 8 bases align to TRBD1. CDR3 nucleotide sequence: TGTGCCAGCAGTTCGCAGGGGGCGGGACAGCCCCAGCATTTT. As protein: CASSSQGAGQPQHF.